This T cell receptor (beta chain) was sequenced during a study of early T cells in non-severe SARS-CoV-2 infection. Only a few counts were recorded for this clonotype. Germline loops: CDR1 MNHNY, CDR2 SVGAGI (reference sequence). V lost 6 bases, J lost 3 bases, and 3 bases lay in between. The CDR3 has 10 residues. Tagging with unique molecular identifiers was applied to individual cDNA molecules. Each CDR3 protein is one row after TCRdb ran MiXCR on the 5' RACE reads. Of some 71,000 distinct CDR3 sequences in the sample, roughly an eighth were seen once. The chain combines TRBV6-6 with TRBJ2-7; no clear D. Sequenced input: whole blood. This clonotype was obtained from an adult who was a healthcare worker with PCR-confirmed SARS-CoV-2 infection or an uninfected control (not recorded which). In DNA form, the CDR3 reads TGTGCCAGCAGAGTCTACGAGCAGTACTTC. Translation gives CASRVYEQYF.